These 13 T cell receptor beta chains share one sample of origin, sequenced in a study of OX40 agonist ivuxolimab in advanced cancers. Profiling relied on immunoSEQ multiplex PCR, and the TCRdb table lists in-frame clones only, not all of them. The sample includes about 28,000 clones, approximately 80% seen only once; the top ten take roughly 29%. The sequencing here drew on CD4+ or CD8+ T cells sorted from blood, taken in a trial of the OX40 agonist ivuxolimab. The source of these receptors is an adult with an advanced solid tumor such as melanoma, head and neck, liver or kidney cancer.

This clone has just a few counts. The CDR3 here is CASSSGTAYEQYF. CDR3 bases: TGTGCCAGCAGCTCCGGGACAGCCTACGAGCAGTACTTC. The rearrangement links TRBV11-3 to TRBJ2-7; 7 bases agree with TRBD1. The CDR3 is 13 amino acids. Trimming removed 4 bases from V and 2 bases from J; junction bases left unmatched: 2. CDR1 is SGHNT, CDR2 YENEEA, per germline.

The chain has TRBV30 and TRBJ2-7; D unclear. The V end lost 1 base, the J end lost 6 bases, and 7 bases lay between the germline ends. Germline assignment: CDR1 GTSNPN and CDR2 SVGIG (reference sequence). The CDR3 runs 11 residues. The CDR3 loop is CAWSDSLEQYF. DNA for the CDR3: TGTGCCTGGAGTGACAGCCTCGAGCAGTACTTC.

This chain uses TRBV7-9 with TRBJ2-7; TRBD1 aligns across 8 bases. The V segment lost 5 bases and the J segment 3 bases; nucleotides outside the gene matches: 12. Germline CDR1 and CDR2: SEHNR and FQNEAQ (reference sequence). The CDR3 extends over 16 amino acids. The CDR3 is CASSPRGTGDFYEQYF. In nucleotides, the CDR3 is TGTGCCAGCAGCCCCCGGGGGACAGGAGACTTCTACGAGCAGTACTTC.

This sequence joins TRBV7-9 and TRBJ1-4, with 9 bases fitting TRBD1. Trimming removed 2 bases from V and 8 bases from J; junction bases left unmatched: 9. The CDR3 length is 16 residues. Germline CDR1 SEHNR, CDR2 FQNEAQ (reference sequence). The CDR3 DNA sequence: TGTGCCAGCAGCTTACCCACAGGACAGGGGAAGGAAAAACTGTTTTTT. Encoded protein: CASSLPTGQGKEKLFF.

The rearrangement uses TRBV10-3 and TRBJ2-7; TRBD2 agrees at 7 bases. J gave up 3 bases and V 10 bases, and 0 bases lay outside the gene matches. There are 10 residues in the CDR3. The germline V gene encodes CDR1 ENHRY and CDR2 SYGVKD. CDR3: CASGSYEQYF. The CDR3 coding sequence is TGTGCCAGCGGGAGCTACGAGCAGTACTTC.

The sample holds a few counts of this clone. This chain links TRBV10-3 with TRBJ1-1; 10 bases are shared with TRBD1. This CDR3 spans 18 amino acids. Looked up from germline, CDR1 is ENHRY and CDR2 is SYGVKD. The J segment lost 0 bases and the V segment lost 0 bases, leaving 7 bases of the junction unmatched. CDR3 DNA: TGTGCCATCAGTGAGTCGGGGTCGGACAGGGGGATGAACACTGAAGCTTTCTTT. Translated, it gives CAISESGSDRGMNTEAFF.

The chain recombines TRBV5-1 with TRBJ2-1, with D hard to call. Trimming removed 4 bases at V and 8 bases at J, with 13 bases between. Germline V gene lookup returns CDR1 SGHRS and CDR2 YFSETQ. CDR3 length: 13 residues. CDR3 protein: CASSQETYHEQFF. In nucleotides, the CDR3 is TGCGCCAGCAGCCAGGAAACATATCATGAGCAGTTCTTC.

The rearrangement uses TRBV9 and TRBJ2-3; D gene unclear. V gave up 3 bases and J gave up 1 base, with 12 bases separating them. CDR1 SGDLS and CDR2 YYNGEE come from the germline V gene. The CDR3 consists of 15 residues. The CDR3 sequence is CASSAPWDGTDTQYF. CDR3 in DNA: TGTGCCAGCAGCGCACCCTGGGATGGCACAGATACGCAGTATTTT. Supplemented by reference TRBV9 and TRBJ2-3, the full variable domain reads DSGVTQTPKHLITATGQRVTLRCSPRSGDLSVYWYQQSLDQGLQFLIQYYNGEERAKGNILERFSAQQFPDLHSELNLSSLELGDSALYFCASSAPWDGTDTQYFGPGTRLTVL.

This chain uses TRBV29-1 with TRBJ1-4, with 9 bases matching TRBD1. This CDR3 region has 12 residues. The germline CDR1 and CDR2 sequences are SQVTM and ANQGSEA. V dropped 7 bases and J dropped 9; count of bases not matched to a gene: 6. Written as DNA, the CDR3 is TGCAGCGCTTCCGGGACAGGGCAAAAACTGTTTTTT. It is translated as CSASGTGQKLFF.

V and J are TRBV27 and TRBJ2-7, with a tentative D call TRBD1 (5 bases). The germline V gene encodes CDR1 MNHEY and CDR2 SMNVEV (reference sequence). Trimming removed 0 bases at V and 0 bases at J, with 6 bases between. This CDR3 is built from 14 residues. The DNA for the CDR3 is TGTGCCAGCAGTTTATCCACAGGCTCCTACGAGCAGTACTTC. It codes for CASSLSTGSYEQYF.

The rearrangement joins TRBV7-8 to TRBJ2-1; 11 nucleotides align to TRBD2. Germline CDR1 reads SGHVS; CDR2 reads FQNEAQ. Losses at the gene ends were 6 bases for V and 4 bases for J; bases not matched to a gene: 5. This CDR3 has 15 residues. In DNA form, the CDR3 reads TGTGCCAGCAGGAAAGGGACTAGCGGTTACAATGAGCAGTTCTTC. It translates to CASRKGTSGYNEQFF.

The CDR3 DNA follows: TGTGCCAGCAGCCCGCCGGGTAGCGGGGGGGGGTGGACCCAGTACTTC. Its translation: CASSPPGSGGGWTQYF. J is TRBJ2-5 and V is TRBV7-9; 11 bases map to TRBD2. V dropped 5 bases and J dropped 7; count of bases not matched to a gene: 12. Germline CDR1 reads SEHNR; CDR2 reads FQNEAQ (reference sequence). The CDR3 consists of 16 residues.

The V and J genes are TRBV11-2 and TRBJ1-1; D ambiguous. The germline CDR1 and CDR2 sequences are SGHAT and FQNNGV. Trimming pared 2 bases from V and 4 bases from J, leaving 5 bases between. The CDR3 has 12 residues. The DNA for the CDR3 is TGTGCCAGCAGCTTATTCAGCACTGAAGCTTTCTTT. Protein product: CASSLFSTEAFF.